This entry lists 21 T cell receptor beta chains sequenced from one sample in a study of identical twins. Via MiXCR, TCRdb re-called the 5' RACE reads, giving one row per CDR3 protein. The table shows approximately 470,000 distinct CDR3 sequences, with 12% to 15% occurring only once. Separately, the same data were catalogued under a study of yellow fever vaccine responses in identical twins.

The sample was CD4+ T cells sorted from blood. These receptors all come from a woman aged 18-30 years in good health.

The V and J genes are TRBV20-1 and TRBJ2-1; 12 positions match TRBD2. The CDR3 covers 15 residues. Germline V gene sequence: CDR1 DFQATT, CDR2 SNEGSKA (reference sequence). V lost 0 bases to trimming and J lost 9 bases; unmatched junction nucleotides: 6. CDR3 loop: CSARDRLAGGIEQFF. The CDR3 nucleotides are TGCAGTGCTAGAGATCGGCTAGCGGGAGGGATTGAGCAGTTCTTC.

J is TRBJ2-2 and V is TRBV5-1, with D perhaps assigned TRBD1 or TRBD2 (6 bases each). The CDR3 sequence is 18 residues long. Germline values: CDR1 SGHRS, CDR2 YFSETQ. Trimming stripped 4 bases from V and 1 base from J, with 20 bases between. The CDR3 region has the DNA TGCGCCAGCAGCCGAAAGACAGGACTCGGGGGGAACACCGGGGAGCTGTTTTTT. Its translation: CASSRKTGLGGNTGELFF.

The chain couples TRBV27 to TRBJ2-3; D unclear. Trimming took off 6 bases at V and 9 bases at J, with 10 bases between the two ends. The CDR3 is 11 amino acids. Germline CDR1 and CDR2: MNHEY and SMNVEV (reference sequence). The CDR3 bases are TGTGCCAGCAGCGACTGGTTAACGCAGTATTTT. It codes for CASSDWLTQYF.

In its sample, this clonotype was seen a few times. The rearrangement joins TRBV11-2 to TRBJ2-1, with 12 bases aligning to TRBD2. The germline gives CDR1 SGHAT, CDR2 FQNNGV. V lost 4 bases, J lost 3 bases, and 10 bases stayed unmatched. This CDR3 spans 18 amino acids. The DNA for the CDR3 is TGTGCCAGCAGCTCCCTGACTAGCGGGAGTTACCTCTACAATGAGCAGTTCTTC. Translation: CASSSLTSGSYLYNEQFF.

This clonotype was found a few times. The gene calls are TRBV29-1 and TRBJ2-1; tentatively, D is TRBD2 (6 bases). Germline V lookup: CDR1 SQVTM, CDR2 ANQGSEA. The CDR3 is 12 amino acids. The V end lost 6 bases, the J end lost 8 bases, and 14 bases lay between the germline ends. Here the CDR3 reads CSVRDSGYEQFF. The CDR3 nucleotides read TGCAGCGTCCGGGACTCTGGGTATGAGCAGTTCTTC.

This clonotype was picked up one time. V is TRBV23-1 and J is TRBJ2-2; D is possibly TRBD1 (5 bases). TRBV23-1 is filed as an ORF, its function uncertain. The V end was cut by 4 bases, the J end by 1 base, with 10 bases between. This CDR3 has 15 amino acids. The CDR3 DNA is TGCGCCAGCAGTCTCGGCAGGGAGAACACCGGGGAGCTGTTTTTT. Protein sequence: CASSLGRENTGELFF.

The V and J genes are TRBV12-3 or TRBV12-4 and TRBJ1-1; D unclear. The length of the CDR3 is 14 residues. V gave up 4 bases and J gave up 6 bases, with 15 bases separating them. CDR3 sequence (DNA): TGTGCCAGCAGTTCGGGCGGACTGATGTCTGAAGCTTTCTTT. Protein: CASSSGGLMSEAFF.

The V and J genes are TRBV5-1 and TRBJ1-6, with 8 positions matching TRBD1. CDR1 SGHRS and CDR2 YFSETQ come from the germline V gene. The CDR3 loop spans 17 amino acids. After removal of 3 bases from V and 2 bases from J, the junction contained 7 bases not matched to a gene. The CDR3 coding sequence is TGCGCCAGCAGCTCTGGACAGGGAAGTCCCTATAATTCACCCCTCCACTTT. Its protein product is CASSSGQGSPYNSPLHF.

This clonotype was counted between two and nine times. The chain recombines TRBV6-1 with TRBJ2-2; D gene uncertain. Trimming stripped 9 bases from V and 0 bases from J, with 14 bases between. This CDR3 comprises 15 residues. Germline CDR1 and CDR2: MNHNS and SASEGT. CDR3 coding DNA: TGTGCCAGTCGTCCAGAAAACTCGAACACCGGGGAGCTGTTTTTT. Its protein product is CASRPENSNTGELFF.

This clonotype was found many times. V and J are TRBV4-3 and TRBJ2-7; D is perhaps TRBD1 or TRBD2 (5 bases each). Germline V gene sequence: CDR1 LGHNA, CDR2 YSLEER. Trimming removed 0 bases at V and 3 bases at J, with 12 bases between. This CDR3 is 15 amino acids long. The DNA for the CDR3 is TGCGCCAGCAGCCAAGATCACGGGACGGGCTACGAGCAGTACTTC. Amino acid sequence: CASSQDHGTGYEQYF.

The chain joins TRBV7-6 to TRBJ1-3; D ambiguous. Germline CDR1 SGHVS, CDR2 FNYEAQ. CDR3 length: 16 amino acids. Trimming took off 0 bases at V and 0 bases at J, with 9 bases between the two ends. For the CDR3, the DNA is TGTGCCAGCAGCTTAGCAACACCGAGCTCTGGAAACACCATATATTTT. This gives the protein CASSLATPSSGNTIYF.

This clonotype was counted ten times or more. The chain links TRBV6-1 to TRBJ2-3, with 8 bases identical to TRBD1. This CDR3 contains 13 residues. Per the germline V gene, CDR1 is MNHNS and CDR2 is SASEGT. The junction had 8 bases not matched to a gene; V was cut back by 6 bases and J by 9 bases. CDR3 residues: CASSFRGRDTQYF. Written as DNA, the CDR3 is TGTGCCAGCAGCTTCAGGGGGCGGGACACGCAGTATTTT.

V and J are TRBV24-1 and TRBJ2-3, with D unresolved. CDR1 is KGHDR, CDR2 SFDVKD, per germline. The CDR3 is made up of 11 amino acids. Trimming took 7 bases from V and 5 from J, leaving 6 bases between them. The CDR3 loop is CATSIGDTQYF. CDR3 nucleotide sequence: TGTGCCACCAGCATCGGAGATACGCAGTATTTT.

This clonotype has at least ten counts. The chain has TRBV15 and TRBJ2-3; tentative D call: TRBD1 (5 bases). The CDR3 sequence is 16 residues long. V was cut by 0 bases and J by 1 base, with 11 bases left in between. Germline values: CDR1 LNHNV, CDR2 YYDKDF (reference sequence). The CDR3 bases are TGTGCCACCAGCAGAGACAGGGTATTGGGCACAGATACGCAGTATTTT. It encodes CATSRDRVLGTDTQYF. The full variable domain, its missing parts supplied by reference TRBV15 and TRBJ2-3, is DAMVIQNPRYQVTQFGKPVTLSCSQTLNHNVMYWYQQKSSQAPKLLFHYYDKDFNNEADTPDNFQSRRPNTSFCFLDIRSPGLGDTAMYLCATSRDRVLGTDTQYFGPGTRLTVL.

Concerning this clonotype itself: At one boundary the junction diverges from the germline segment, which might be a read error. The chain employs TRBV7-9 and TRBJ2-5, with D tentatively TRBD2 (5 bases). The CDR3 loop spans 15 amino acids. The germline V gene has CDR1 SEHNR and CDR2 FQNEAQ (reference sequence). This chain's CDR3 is CASGLAHELPETQYF. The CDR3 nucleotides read TGTGCCAGCGGCTTAGCGCACGAGCTTCCAGAGACCCAGTACTTC.

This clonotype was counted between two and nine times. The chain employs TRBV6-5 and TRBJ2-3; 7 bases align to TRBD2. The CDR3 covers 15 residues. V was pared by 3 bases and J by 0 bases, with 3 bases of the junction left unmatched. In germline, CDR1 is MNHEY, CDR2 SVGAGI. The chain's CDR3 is CASSYLGGSTDTQYF. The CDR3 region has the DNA TGTGCCAGCAGTTATTTGGGGGGGAGCACAGATACGCAGTATTTT.

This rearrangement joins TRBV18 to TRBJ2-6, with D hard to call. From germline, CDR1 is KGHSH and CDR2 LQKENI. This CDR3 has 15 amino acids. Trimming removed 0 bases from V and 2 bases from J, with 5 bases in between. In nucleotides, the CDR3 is TGTGCCAGCTCACCACCCTCACCTGGGGCCAACGTCCTGACTTTC. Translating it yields CASSPPSPGANVLTF.

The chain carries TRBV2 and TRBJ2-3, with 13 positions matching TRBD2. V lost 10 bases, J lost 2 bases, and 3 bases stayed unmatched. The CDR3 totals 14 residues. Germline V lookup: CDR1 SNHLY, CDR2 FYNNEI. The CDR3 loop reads CATGLAGITDTQYF. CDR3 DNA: TGTGCCACGGGACTAGCGGGAATCACAGATACGCAGTATTTT.

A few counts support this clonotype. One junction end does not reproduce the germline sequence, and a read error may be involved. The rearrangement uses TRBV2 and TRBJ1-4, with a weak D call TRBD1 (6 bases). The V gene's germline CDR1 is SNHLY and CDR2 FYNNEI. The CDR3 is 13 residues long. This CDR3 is CAGRQDGGEKLFF. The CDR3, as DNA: TGTGCCGGCAGACAGGATGGCGGTGAAAAACTGTTTTTT.

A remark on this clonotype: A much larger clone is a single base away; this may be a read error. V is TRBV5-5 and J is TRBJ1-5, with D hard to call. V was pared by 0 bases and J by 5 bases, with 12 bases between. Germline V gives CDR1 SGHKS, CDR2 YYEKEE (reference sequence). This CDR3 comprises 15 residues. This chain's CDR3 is CASSLDERNYQPQHF. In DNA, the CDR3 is TGTGCCAGCAGCTTGGACGAGCGAAACTATCAGCCCCAGCATTTT.

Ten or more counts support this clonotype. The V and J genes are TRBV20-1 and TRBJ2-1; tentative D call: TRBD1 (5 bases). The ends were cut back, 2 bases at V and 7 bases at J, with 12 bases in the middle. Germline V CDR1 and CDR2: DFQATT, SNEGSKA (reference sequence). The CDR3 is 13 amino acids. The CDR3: CSARRTRVNEQFF. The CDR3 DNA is TGCAGTGCTAGAAGAACCAGGGTTAATGAGCAGTTCTTC.